A selection of T cell receptor beta chains follows, all from one sample in a study of graft-versus-host responses after intestinal transplantation. Their specific antigens are unknown. Sequencing was performed with immunoSEQ multiplex PCR; in TCRdb, only in-frame clones are kept and a portion is missing. The sample carries around 100,000 clones, more than 75% recorded once. This sample comprised unstimulated CD4+ T cells sorted from spleen or lymph node cells, obtained before intestinal transplant. These receptors all stem from a human donor who received an intestinal transplant. Both conserved end residues are part of each CDR3.

V gene	J gene	CDR3 protein
TRBV30	TRBJ2-7	CAWTGASYEQYF
TRBV2	TRBJ1-4	CASRPFPAGNEKLFF
TRBV5-5	TRBJ2-5	CASSLAGGETQYF
TRBV6-6	TRBJ1-2	CASRPGFSGGYTF
TRBV5-1	TRBJ2-5	CASSLMAQQETQYF
TRBV6-1	TRBJ2-1	CASCARIREQFF
TRBV20-1	TRBJ1-4	CSAQTAEKLFF
TRBV30	TRBJ2-7	CAWSLGGPPFPYEQYF
TRBV5-1	TRBJ2-3	CASSRRTGSVSTDTQYF
TRBV2	TRBJ2-2	CASSEVGGEDGELFF
TRBV5-1	TRBJ2-5	CASSFRARQETQYF
TRBV11-2	TRBJ1-1	CASSPRVGFEAFF